This TCR beta chain comes out of a study of blood T cells in healthy people across ages. The CDR3 has 14 amino acids. V lost 9 bases, J lost 5 bases, and 19 bases lay in between. This clonotype was picked up a small number of times. Through a sample-barcoded 5' primer and a J-beta primer mix, a second PCR was run for roughly 7 to 12 cycles. TCRdb ran MiXCR on the 5' RACE reads and lists one entry per CDR3 protein. The table lists fewer than 2,000,000 distinct CDR3 sequences, about 31% of them singletons, with about 11% in the top ten. Material: blood. The gene calls are TRBV12-3 or TRBV12-4 and TRBJ1-1; D unresolved. The receptor comes from a woman between 25 and 40 years old in good health. CDR3 sequence (DNA): TGTGCCAGTCGCGGGTTAGGCACGAGGACTGAAGCTTTCTTT. As protein: CASRGLGTRTEAFF.